This T cell receptor beta chain derives from a study of shared clonotypes between healthy human individuals (dated by TCRdb to the early 2020s). Study-wide context: The cohort comprised two women and a few men aged 18 to 49 years. To estimate repertoire size and how much clonotype sharing occurs between individuals, the study deeply sequenced the blood TCR repertoires of roughly 5 healthy adults. For each donor, CD4 naive and CD4 memory were each given three plates, CD8 naive was given two plates, and CD8 memory was given one plate. Per donor, leukapheresis produced somewhere between about 0.85 and 8.9 billion PBMCs. To increase sequencing depth and limit assay-specific biases, different laboratories used diverse techniques to prepare libraries and sequence TCR repertoires. Study-wide conclusions, independent of this receptor: Pairwise subsampling led to the expectation that sequencing depth would affect the degree of clonotype sharing among donors. Sharing across a few donors was observed for 5% to 6.5% of naive CD4, less than 4% of naive CD8, around 2.5% of memory CD4, and around 0.4% of memory CD8 clonotypes. Incomplete sequencing was indicated by rarefaction of sorted-subset datasets, despite the large sequencing depth. Naive subsets generally had larger estimated clonotype richness than memory subsets did. Compared with non-shared clonotypes, clonotypes shared by all four sorted-subset donors had higher generation probabilities. Because the study included a small number of donors, the genetic and exposure-history diversity represented was limited. Sampling was restricted to blood, and TCR repertoires in tissue are likely to differ from TCR repertoires in blood.

Donors were healthy HIV-negative adults with no recently reported acute infections or vaccinations. Every donor was a Caucasian adult residing in Nashville, Tennessee, USA. Magnetic negative selection was used to enrich CD4+ T cells, after which naive cells were positively selected on CD45RA and the negative fraction became the memory subset. Blood was obtained by leukapheresis, after which PBMCs were separated by Ficoll-Histopaque density gradient centrifugation and cryopreserved in liquid nitrogen vapor phase. Purity and quantity of every magnetically sorted T cell population were checked by analytical flow cytometry. Genomic DNA was isolated from each sorted fraction and quantified by UV absorbance on a Nanodrop 2000c. Spanning cysteine to phenylalanine, the CDR3 consists of 16 amino acids. Just CDR3 DNA is preserved here, 48 bases in frame from base 1. V lost 1 base and J lost 4 bases; the stretch between them is 14 bases long. The germline V gene gives CDR1 as MGHDK and CDR2 as SYGVNS.

Turning to this clone: This clone's antigen is unknown. One base away there is no much larger clone; base qualities are not given.

TCR CDR3 regions were amplified from genomic DNA by multiplex PCR using the deep immunoSEQ assay. For each cell subset, the extracted genomic DNA was distributed evenly across all wells of several immunoSEQ 96-well plates, and each plate served as one replicate. For sorted subsets, approximately 210 ng genomic DNA, equal to about 30,000 T cell genomes, was loaded into each replicate PCR. The purified libraries were quantified using a Qubit 3.0 fluorometer, sized with a Bioanalyzer 2100, and then quantified again using the KAPA Library Quantification kit. Every immunoSEQ 96-well plate was sequenced on a dedicated single-read 150-cycle Illumina NextSeq 550 flow cell. From the authors' description of their analysis: Because the immunoSEQ output included only junctional sequences and no quality scores, the filtering could not be the same as the filtering used for full-length reads. To assign V/J genes and CDR3, sequences were annotated using PyIR, a Python wrapper for IgBLAST v1.9, with IMGT germline references. Any read was removed if the V/J assignment was weak (E-value above 1e-6), the CDR3 was missing, or the read contained stop codons, out-of-frame junctions, or ambiguous translated residues. A V3J clonotype was defined by an identical inferred V gene, J gene, and CDR3 amino acid sequence. Percentage overlap between repertoires was computed as shared unique clonotypes divided by the size of the smaller repertoire. Richness of each repertoire was evaluated using RTK rarefaction, the Chao1 estimator, and Recon v2.1 estimates of unobserved clonotypes. Generation probabilities were computed with OLGA for all TCRbeta clonotypes obtained by the gDNA method from several donors. In its TCRdb copy, this immuneACCESS table keeps in-frame sequences only and misses some clones. Where compared with another copy, unresolved V genes explain less than half of these, and the others have no known cause. Clonal size and the V and J genes are those of that table, whereas D and trimming came from the DNA. The sample contains some 2,400,000 clones, around 95% of them found a single time. The top ten hold around 0.13% of the sample.

Sequencing used naive CD4+ T cells sorted from blood. The cell subset or site label here, explained by the study, means: CD45RA+ positively selected. The TCR was taken from a young man in good health. The V and J genes are TRBV25-1 and TRBJ2-1; tentative D gene TRBD2, with 6 bases matching. The DNA is as follows: TGTGCCAGCAGTGAATCGGTTTGGGACTCTTACAATGAGCAGTTCTTC. The translation is CASSESVWDSYNEQFF.